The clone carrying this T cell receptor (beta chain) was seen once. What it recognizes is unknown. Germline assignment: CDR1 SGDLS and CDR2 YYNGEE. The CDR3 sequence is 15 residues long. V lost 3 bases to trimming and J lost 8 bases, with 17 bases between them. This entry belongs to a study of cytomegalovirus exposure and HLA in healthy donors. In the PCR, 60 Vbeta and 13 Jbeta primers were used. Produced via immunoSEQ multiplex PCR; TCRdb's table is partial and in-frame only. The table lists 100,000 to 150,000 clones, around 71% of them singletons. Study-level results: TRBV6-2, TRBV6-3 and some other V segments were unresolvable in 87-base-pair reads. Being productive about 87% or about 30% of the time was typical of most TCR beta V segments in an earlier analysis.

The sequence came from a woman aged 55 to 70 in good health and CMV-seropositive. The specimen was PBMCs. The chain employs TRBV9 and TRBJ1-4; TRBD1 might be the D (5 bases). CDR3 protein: CASSGGGGRREKLFF. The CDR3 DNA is TGTGCCAGCAGCGGCGGTGGGGGGAGACGAGAAAAACTGTTTTTT.